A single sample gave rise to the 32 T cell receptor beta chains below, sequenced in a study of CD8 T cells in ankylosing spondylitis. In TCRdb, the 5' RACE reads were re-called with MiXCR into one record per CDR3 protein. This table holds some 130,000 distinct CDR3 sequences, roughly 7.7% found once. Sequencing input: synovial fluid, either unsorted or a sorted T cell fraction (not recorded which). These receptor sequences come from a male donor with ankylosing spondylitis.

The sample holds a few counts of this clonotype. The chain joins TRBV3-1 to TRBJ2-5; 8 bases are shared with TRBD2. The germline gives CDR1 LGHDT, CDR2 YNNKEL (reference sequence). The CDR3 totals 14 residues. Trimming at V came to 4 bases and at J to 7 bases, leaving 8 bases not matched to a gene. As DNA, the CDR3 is TGTGCCAGCAGCCCGTGGCGGGAGGTGGGGACCCAGTACTTC. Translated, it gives CASSPWREVGTQYF.

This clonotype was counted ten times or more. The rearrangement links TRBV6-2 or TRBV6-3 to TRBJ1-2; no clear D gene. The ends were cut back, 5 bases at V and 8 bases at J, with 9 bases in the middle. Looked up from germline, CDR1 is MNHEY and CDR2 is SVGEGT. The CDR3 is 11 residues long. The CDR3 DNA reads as TGTGCCAGCAGTGATGCCCGGGGCTACACCTTC. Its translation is CASSDARGYTF.

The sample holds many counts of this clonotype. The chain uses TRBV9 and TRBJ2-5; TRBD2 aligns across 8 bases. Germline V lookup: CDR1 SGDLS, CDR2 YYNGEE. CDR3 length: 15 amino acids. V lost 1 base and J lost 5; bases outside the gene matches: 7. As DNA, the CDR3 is TGTGCCAGCAGCGTACGAGCGGGAGTGGCGGAGACCCAGTACTTC. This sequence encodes CASSVRAGVAETQYF.

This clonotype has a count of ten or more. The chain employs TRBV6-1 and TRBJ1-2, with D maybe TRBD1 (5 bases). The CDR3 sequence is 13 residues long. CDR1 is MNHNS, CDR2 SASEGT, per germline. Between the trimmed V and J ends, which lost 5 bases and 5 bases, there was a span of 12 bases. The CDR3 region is CASSRGFEYGYTF. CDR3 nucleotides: TGTGCCAGCAGTCGGGGGTTTGAGTATGGCTACACCTTC.

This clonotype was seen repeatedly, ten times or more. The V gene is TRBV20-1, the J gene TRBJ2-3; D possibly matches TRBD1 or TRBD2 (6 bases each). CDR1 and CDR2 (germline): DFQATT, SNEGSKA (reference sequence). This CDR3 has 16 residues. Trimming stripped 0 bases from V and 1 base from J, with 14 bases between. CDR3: CSARDPGAGRTDTQYF. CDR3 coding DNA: TGCAGTGCTAGAGACCCAGGGGCGGGACGCACAGATACGCAGTATTTT.

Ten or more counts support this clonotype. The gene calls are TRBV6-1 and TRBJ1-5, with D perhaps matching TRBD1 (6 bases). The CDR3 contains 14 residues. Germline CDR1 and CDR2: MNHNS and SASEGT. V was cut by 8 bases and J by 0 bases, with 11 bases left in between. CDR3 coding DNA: TGTGCCAGCTTTCACAGGGCTAGCAATCAGCCCCAGCATTTT. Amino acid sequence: CASFHRASNQPQHF.

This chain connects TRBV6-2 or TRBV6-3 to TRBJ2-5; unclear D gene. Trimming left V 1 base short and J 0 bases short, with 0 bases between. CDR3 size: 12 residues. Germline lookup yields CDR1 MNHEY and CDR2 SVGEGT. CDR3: CASSYYQETQYF. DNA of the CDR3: TGTGCCAGCAGTTACTACCAAGAGACCCAGTACTTC.

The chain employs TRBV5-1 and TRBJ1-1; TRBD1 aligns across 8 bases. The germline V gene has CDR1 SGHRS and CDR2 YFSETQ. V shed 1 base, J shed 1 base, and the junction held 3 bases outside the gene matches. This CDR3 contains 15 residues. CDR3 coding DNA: TGCGCCAGCAGCTTGTGGGGGACAGGGAACACTGAAGCTTTCTTT. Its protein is CASSLWGTGNTEAFF.

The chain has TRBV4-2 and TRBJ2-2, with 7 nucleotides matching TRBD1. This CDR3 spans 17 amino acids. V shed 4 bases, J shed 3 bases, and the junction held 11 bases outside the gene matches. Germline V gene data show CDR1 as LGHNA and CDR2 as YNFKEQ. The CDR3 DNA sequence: TGTGCCAGCAGCCGTGGACAGGAAGGGTTTGACACCGGGGAGCTGTTTTTT. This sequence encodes CASSRGQEGFDTGELFF.

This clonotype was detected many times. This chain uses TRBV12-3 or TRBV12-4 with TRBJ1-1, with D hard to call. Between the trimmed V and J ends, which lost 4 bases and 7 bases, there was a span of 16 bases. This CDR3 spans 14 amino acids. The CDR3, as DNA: TGTGCCAGCAGTTCCCTCGGGCAGGCGAGTGAAGCTTTCTTT. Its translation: CASSSLGQASEAFF.

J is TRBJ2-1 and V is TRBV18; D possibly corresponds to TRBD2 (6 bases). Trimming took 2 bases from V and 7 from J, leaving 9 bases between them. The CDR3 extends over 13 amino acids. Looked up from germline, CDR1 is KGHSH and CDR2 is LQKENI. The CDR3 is CASSPVRENEQFF. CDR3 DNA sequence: TGTGCCAGCTCACCAGTACGGGAGAATGAGCAGTTCTTC.

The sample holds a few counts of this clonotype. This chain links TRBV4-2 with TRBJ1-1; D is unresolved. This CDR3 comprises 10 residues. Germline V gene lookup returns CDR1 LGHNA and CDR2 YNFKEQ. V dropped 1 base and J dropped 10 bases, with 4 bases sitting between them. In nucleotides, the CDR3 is TGTGCCAGCAGCCAAGGAGTAGCTTTCTTT. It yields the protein CASSQGVAFF.

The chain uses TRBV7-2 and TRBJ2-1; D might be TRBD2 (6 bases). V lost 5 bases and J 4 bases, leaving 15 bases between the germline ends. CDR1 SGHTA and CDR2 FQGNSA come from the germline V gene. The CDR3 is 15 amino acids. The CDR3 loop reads CASSRIPGVYNEQFF. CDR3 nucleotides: TGTGCCAGCAGCCGAATCCCGGGAGTATACAATGAGCAGTTCTTC.

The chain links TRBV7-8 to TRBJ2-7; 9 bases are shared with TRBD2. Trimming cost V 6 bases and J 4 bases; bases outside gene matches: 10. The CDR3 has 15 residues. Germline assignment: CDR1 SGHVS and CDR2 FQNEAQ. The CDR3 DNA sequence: TGTGCCAGCAGGATCACCGGGACTAGCACGTACGAGCAGTACTTC. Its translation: CASRITGTSTYEQYF.

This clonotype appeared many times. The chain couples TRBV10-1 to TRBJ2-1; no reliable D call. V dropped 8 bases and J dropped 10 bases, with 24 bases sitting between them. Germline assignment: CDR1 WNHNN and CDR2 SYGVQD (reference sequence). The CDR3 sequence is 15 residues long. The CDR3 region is CASLMRVQPYSEQFF. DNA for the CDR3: TGCGCCAGCCTTATGCGTGTGCAGCCTTATTCCGAGCAGTTCTTC.

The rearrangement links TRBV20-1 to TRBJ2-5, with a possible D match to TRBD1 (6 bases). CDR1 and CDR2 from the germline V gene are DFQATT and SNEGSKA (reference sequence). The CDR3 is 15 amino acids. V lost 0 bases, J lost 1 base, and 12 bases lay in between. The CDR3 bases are TGCAGTGCTAGAGAGGGGGCCGCGTTCCAAGAGACCCAGTACTTC. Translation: CSAREGAAFQETQYF.

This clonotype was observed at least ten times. CDR3 protein: CASSPPRGSYNEQFF. The CDR3 DNA reads TGTGCCAGCAGCCCCCCACGGGGCTCCTACAATGAGCAGTTCTTC. The chain couples TRBV5-4 to TRBJ2-1, with D possibly being TRBD2 (5 bases). Germline CDR1 is SGHNT and CDR2 is YYREEE (reference sequence). V was pared by 4 bases and J by 0 bases, with 11 bases between. This CDR3 comprises 15 residues. Using reference TRBV5-4 and TRBJ2-1 for the parts outside the CDR3, the full variable domain is ETGVTQSPTHLIKTRGQQVTLRCSSQSGHNTVSWYQQALGQGPQFIFQYYREEENGRGNFPPRFSGLQFPNYSSELNVNALELDDSALYLCASSPPRGSYNEQFFGPGTRLTVL.

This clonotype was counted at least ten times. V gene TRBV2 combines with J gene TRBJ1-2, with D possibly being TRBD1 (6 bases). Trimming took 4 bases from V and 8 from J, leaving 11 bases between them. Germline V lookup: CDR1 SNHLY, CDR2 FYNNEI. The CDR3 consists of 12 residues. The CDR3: CASSVNRDGYTF. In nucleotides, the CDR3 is TGTGCCAGCAGTGTGAACAGGGACGGCTACACCTTC.

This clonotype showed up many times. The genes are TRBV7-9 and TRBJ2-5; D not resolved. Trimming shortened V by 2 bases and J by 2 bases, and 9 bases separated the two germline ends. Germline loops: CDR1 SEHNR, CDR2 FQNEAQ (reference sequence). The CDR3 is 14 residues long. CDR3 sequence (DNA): TGTGCCAGCAGCTTATCCTCTGAACAAGAGACCCAGTACTTC. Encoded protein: CASSLSSEQETQYF. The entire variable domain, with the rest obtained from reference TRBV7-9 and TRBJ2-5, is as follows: DTGVSQNPRHKITKRGQNVTFRCDPISEHNRLYWYRQTLGQGPEFLTYFQNEAQLEKSRLLSDRFSAERPKGSFSTLEIQRTEQGDSAMYLCASSLSSEQETQYFGPGTRLLVL.

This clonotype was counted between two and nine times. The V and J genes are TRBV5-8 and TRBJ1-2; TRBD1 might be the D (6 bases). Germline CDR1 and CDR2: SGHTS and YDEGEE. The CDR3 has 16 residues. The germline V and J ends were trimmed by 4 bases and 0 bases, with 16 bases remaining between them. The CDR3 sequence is CASSPWGGRANYGYTF. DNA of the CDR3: TGTGCCAGCAGCCCCTGGGGGGGCCGAGCTAACTATGGCTACACCTTC.

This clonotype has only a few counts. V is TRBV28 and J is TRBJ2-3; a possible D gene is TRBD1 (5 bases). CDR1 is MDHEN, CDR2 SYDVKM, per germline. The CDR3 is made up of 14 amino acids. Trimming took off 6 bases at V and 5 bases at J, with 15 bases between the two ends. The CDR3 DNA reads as TGTGCCAGCAGACCTGGGGCAGCCGAAGATACGCAGTATTTT. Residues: CASRPGAAEDTQYF.

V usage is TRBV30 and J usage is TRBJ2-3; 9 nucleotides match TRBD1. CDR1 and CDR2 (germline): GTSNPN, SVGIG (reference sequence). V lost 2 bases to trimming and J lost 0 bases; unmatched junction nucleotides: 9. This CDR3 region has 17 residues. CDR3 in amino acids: CAWSRGQGPTSTDTQYF. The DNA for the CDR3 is TGTGCCTGGAGTCGGGGACAGGGACCTACTAGCACAGATACGCAGTATTTT.

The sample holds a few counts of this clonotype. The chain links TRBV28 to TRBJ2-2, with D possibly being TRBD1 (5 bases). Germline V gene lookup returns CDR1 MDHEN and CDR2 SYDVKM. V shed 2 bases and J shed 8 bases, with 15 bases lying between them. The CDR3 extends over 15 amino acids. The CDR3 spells CASSLPQRNRGELFF. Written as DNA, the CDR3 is TGTGCCAGCAGTTTACCCCAACGGAACAGGGGGGAGCTGTTTTTT.

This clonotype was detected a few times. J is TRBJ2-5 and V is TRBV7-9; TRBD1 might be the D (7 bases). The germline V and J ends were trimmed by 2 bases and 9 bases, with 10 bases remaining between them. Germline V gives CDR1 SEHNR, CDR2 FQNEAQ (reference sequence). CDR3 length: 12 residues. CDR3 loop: CASSLQGEAQYF. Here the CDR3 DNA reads TGTGCCAGCAGCTTACAGGGGGAGGCCCAGTACTTC.

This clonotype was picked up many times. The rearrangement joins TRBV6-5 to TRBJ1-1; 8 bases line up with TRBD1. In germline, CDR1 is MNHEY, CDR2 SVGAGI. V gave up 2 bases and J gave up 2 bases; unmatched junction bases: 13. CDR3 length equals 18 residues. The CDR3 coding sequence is TGTGCCAGCAGTTACCCGAAGACAGGGGCCCTATCTAACACTGAAGCTTTCTTT. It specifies CASSYPKTGALSNTEAFF.

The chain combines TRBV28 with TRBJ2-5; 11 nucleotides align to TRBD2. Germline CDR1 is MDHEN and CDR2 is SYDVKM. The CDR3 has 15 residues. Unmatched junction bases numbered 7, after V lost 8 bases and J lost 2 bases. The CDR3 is CASQTASGGQETQYF. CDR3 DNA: TGTGCCAGCCAGACAGCTAGCGGGGGGCAAGAGACCCAGTACTTC.

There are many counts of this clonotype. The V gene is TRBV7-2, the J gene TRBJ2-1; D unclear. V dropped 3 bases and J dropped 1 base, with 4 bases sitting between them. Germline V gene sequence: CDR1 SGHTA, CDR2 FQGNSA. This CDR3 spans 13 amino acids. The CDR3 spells CASSFESYNEQFF. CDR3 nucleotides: TGTGCCAGCAGCTTTGAGTCCTACAATGAGCAGTTCTTC.

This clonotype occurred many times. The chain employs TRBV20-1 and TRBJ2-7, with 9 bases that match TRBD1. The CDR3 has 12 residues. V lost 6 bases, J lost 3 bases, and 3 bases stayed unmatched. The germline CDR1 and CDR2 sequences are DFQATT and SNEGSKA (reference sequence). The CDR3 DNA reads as TGCAGTGCCACGGGACAGGGCTACGAGCAGTACTTC. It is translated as CSATGQGYEQYF.

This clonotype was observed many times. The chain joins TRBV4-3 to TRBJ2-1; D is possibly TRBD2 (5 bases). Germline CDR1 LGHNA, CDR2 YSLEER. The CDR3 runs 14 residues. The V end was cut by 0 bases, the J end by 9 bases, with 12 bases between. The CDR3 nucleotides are TGCGCCAGCAGCCAAGATCATAGCGAGCCTGAGCAGTTCTTC. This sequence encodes CASSQDHSEPEQFF.

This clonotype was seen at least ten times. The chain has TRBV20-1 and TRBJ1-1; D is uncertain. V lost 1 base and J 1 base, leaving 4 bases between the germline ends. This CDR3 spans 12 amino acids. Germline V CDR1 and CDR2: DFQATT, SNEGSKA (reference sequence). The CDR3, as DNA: TGCAGTGCTAGAGTCCAGAACACTGAAGCTTTCTTT. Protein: CSARVQNTEAFF.

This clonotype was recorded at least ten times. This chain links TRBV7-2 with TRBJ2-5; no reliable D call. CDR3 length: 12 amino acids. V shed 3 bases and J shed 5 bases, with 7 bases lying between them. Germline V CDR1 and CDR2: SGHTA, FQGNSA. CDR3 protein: CASSLTVETQYF. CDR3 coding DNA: TGTGCCAGCAGCTTGACGGTCGAGACCCAGTACTTC.

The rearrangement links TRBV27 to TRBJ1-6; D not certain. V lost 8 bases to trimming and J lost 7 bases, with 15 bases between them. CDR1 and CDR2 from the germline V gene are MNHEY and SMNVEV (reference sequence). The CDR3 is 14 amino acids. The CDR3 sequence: CASALEGSNSPLHF. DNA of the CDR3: TGTGCCAGCGCCCTGGAGGGAAGCAATTCACCCCTCCACTTT.